Listed below are T cell receptor beta chains from one sample, sequenced in a study of identifying expanded T cells in peripheral blood. The assay was immunoSEQ multiplex PCR, and TCRdb's table has in-frame clones only and misses some. The profile covers under 100,000 clones, with around nine tenths appearing a single time and 7% to 7.5% taken by the ten largest. The sequencing sample was made of blood. These receptors were obtained from a person aged 18-70 years in good health. The CDR3 runs from the conserved cysteine through the conserved F or W. A D gene is named only where the DNA matches it firmly. Size tells how often a clone was seen (once, few, many) or the class of an expanded clone, and some rows leave it out.

D gene,J gene,clone size,V gene,CDR3 DNA,CDR3 protein
.,TRBJ2-2,.,TRBV6-6,TGTGCCAGCAGTTACCCCCACTCACTTACCGGGGAGCTGTTTTTT,CASSYPHSLTGELFF
.,TRBJ2-2,once,TRBV29-1,TGCAGCGCCCCTGGGGGGTCGAACACCGGGGAGCTGTTTTTT,CSAPGGSNTGELFF
TRBD2,TRBJ2-1,few,TRBV19,TGTGCCAGTAGCCTCGGGACTACTGGTGAGCAGTTCTTC,CASSLGTTGEQFF
.,TRBJ2-7,.,TRBV30,TGTGCCTGGAGCAAATACAGCGAAATGAGCTCCTACGAGCAGTACTTC,CAWSKYSEMSSYEQYF
.,TRBJ2-1,.,TRBV7-3,TGTGCCAGCAGCTTAACAGGGGCCGGCGATGAGCAGTTCTTC,CASSLTGAGDEQFF
TRBD2,TRBJ2-1,.,TRBV6-1,TGTGCCAGCATGGCAGCGGGACGTACGAGAAATGAGCAGTTCTTC,CASMAAGRTRNEQFF
.,TRBJ1-4,.,TRBV5-1,TGCGCCAGCAGCCAGACCCTGGACAGAAATGAAAAACTGTTTTTT,CASSQTLDRNEKLFF
.,TRBJ2-5,.,TRBV7-9,TGTGCCCTAGGTGGGGTTGGGGAGACCCAGTACTTC,CALGGVGETQYF
.,TRBJ2-1,.,TRBV21-1,TGTGCCAGCAGCAAGGGGAGAGGCGCCTACAATGAGCAGTTCTTC,CASSKGRGAYNEQFF
.,TRBJ2-7,few,TRBV19,TGTGCCAGTAGTACCAGGGACGGGTCCTACGAGCAGTACTTC,CASSTRDGSYEQYF
.,TRBJ2-2,once,TRBV6-5,TGTGCCAGCAGTCCAGGACAGTTGAACACCGGGGAGCTGTTTTTT,CASSPGQLNTGELFF
.,TRBJ2-7,once,TRBV18,TGTGCCAGCTCACCGCGGCTTTCCTACGAGCAGTACTTC,CASSPRLSYEQYF
.,TRBJ1-1,.,TRBV10-1,TGCGCCAGCAGTGGAAGGAGGGGGGAGCGGACTGAAGCTTTCTTT,CASSGRRGERTEAFF
.,TRBJ2-1,.,TRBV6-1,TGTGCCAGCAGTCCTGGGATCTCCCGGAATGAGCAGTTCTTC,CASSPGISRNEQFF
.,TRBJ1-1,.,TRBV7-6,TGTGCCAGCAGCTTATCAGCAAACACTGAAGCTTTCTTT,CASSLSANTEAFF
.,TRBJ1-3,.,TRBV19,TGTGCCAGTAGTATACGAGGCAGGGCCCGCTCTGGAAACACCATATATTTT,CASSIRGRARSGNTIYF
TRBD1,TRBJ1-1,.,TRBV7-9,TGTGCCAGCAGCTTGGGGACAGCGAACACTGAAGCTTTCTTT,CASSLGTANTEAFF
TRBD1,TRBJ1-2,once,TRBV20-1,TGCAGTGTCGGGACAGCCTATGGCTACACCTTC,CSVGTAYGYTF